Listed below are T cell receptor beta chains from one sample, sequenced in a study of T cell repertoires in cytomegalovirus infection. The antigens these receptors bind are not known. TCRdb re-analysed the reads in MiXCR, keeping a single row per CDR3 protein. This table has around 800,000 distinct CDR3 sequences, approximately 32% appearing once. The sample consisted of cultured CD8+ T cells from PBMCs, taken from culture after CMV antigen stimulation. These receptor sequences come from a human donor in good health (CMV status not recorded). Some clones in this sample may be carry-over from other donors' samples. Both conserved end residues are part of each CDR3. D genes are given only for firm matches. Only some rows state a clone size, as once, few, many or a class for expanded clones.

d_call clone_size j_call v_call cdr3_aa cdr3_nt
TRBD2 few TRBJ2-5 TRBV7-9 CASSLRTSGDRETQYF TGTGCCAGCAGCTTAAGGACTAGCGGGGATCGGGAGACCCAGTACTTC
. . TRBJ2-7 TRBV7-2 CASSQTRGGPREQYF TGTGCCAGCAGCCAAACTAGGGGGGGGCCCCGCGAGCAGTACTTC
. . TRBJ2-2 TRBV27 CASKPGSTGELFF TGTGCCAGCAAGCCGGGGTCCACCGGGGAGCTGTTTTTT
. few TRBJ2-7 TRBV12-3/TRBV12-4 CASSVGDFLTYEQYF TGTGCCAGCTCCGTTGGGGACTTCCTAACCTACGAGCAGTACTTC
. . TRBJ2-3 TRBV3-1 CASSQPERNTQYF TGTGCCAGCAGCCAACCTGAACGGAATACGCAGTATTTT
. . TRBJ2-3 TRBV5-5 CASPSGDSSTDTQYF TGTGCTTCACCCTCCGGGGACTCTAGCACAGATACGCAGTATTTT
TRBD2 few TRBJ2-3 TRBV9 CASSARTSGGLDTQYF TGTGCCAGCAGCGCAAGGACTAGCGGGGGCTTAGATACGCAGTATTTT
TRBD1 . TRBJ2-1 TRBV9 CASSVARDRARNEQFF TGTGCCAGCAGCGTAGCGAGAGACAGGGCTAGGAATGAGCAGTTCTTC
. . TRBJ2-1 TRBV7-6 CASSLDNGDEQFF TGTGCCAGCAGCTTAGATAATGGGGATGAGCAGTTCTTC
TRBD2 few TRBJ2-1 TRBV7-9 CASRSKLAGARGEQFF TGTGCCAGCAGGTCGAAACTAGCGGGGGCCCGGGGGGAGCAGTTCTTC
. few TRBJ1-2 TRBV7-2 CASSLGAHYGYTF TGTGCCAGCAGCTTAGGGGCCCACTATGGCTACACCTTC
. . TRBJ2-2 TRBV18 CASSPPEGRTGELFF TGTGCCAGCTCACCACCGGAAGGGCGCACCGGGGAGCTGTTTTTT
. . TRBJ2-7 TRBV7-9 CASRSNGQPYEQYF TGTGCCAGCAGATCCAATGGACAGCCCTACGAGCAGTACTTC
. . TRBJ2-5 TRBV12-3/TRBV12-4 CASSFLLGVPPLTQYF TGTGCCAGCAGTTTCCTCCTGGGAGTACCCCCGTTGACCCAGTACTTC